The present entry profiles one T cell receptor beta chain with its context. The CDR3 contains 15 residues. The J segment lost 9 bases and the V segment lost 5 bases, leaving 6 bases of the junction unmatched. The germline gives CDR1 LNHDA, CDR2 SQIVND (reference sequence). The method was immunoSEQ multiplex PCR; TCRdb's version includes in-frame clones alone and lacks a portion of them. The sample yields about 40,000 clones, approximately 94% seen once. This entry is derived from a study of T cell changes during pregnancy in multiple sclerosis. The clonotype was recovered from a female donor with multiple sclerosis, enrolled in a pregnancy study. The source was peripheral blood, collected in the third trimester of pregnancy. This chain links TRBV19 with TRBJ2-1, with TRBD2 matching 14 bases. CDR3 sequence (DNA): TGTGCCAGTAGTCCGGGACTAGCGGGAGCTAGTGAGCAGTTCTTC. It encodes CASSPGLAGASEQFF. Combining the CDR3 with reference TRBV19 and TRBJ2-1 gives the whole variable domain DGGITQSPKYLFRKEGQNVTLSCEQNLNHDAMYWYRQDPGQGLRLIYYSQIVNDFQKGDIAEGYSVSREKKESFPLTVTSAQKNPTAFYLCASSPGLAGASEQFFGPGTRLTVL.